Presented here are 13 T cell receptor beta chains from one specimen sequenced in a study of response to subunit inactivated influenza vaccine. In TCRdb, the RT-PCR reads were re-called with MiXCR into one record per CDR3 protein. Of hundreds of thousands of distinct CDR3 sequences listed, roughly 14% are singletons. Here the sequenced sample was PBMCs from blood, taken 14 to 15 days before vaccination. These receptors were collected from a man over 45 who received an inactivated influenza vaccine.

This clonotype came up a few times. V and J are TRBV6-2 or TRBV6-3 and TRBJ2-4; no reliable D call. The CDR3 loop spans 12 amino acids. Trimming removed 2 bases at V and 7 bases at J, with 6 bases between. CDR1 is MNHEY and CDR2 is SVGEGT in the germline V gene. Written as DNA, the CDR3 is TGTGCCAGCAGTTACGGGTTGAACATTCAGTACTTC. Translating gives CASSYGLNIQYF.

The rearrangement joins TRBV19 to TRBJ2-2; either TRBD1 or TRBD2 may supply D (5 bases each). The CDR3 consists of 14 residues. Trimming pared 9 bases from V and 1 base from J, leaving 12 bases between. CDR1 is LNHDA, CDR2 SQIVND, per germline (reference sequence). CDR3 bases: TGTGCCAGCAGATGGGGGAGGAACACCGGGGAGCTGTTTTTT. As protein: CASRWGRNTGELFF.

The sample holds a few counts of this clonotype. The V call is TRBV20-1, the J call TRBJ2-7, with 11 positions matching TRBD2. V was pared by 3 bases and J by 7 bases, with 8 bases of the junction left unmatched. The CDR3 has 14 residues. Germline CDR1 is DFQATT and CDR2 is SNEGSKA (reference sequence). CDR3 sequence reads: CSARVLAGAGEQYF. The CDR3 bases are TGCAGTGCTAGGGTACTAGCGGGAGCGGGGGAGCAGTACTTC.

There are many counts of this clonotype. One end of the junction does not line up with germline, which may come from a read error. CDR3 region: CASSFQGAYNEQFF. The CDR3, as DNA: TGTGCCAGCAGCTTTCAGGGGGCATACAATGAGCAGTTCTTC. The genes are TRBV5-1 and TRBJ2-1, with 8 nucleotides matching TRBD1. Germline V lookup: CDR1 SGHRS, CDR2 YFSETQ. The CDR3 covers 14 residues.

This clonotype was seen a few times. CDR3 sequence (DNA): TGCGCCAGCAGCTTGGCCCCGGGGGGGGCCTACGAGCAGTACTTC. This sequence encodes CASSLAPGGAYEQYF. The V and J genes are TRBV5-1 and TRBJ2-7, with 8 bases aligning to TRBD2. This CDR3 has 15 amino acids. Germline V gives CDR1 SGHRS, CDR2 YFSETQ. Germline trimming cut 0 bases from V and 2 bases from J; bases unmatched to any gene: 4.

About this clonotype itself: Given a much more abundant clone one base away, this may be a read error. The chain uses TRBV7-9 and TRBJ1-1; 8 positions agree with TRBD1. From germline, CDR1 is SEHNR and CDR2 FQNEAQ (reference sequence). The CDR3 loop spans 13 amino acids. In DNA, the CDR3 is TGTGCCAGCAGCCAGGGGGCGAACACTGACGCTTTCTTT. Translating gives CASSQGANTDAFF.

The rearrangement links TRBV4-1 to TRBJ2-1; TRBD2 agrees at 12 bases. The CDR3 consists of 17 residues. V trimming: 3 bases; J trimming: 9 bases; junction bases outside the gene matches: 12. Looked up from germline, CDR1 is MGHRA and CDR2 is YSYEKL. The CDR3, as DNA: TGCGCCAGCAGCCAGTCTCTTCCGGGACTAGCGGGTCCTGAGCAGTTCTTC. It specifies CASSQSLPGLAGPEQFF.

This clonotype was counted between two and nine times. The chain links TRBV10-3 to TRBJ1-2, with 10 bases identical to TRBD1. V trimming: 2 bases; J trimming: 10 bases; junction bases outside the gene matches: 10. CDR3 size: 15 residues. Germline V CDR1 and CDR2: ENHRY, SYGVKD. The CDR3 DNA reads as TGTGCCATCAGTGAGGGGTCGGGACAGGGGAGTGCCTACACCTTC. Encoded protein: CAISEGSGQGSAYTF.

The chain recombines TRBV7-9 with TRBJ1-1; D remains unclear. The V and J ends lost 5 bases and 3 bases respectively, with 13 bases between them. Per germline, CDR1 SEHNR and CDR2 FQNEAQ (reference sequence). The CDR3 loop spans 14 amino acids. The CDR3 loop reads CASSPPQSDTEAFF. CDR3 sequence (DNA): TGTGCCAGCAGCCCGCCTCAGAGCGACACTGAAGCTTTCTTT.

This clonotype was found a few times. V gene TRBV29-1 combines with J gene TRBJ1-1; 8 positions agree with TRBD1. CDR1 SQVTM and CDR2 ANQGSEA come from the germline V gene. The CDR3 runs to 15 residues. V was pared by 2 bases and J by 11 bases, with 16 bases of the junction left unmatched. The CDR3 sequence is CSVERSRTGQGWAFF. CDR3 DNA sequence: TGCAGCGTTGAACGGAGTCGGACAGGGCAGGGTTGGGCTTTCTTT.

In the case of this clonotype: A much bigger clone sits one base away, suggesting this may be a read error. This chain connects TRBV27 to TRBJ1-2; D gene ambiguous. Trimming took off 2 bases at V and 3 bases at J, with 7 bases between the two ends. CDR1 MNHEY and CDR2 SMNVEV come from the germline V gene (reference sequence). The CDR3 extends over 13 amino acids. The CDR3 sequence: CASSLQEDYGYTF. CDR3 bases: TGTGCCAGCAGTTTACAGGAGGACTATGGCTACACCTTC.

The gene calls are TRBV13 and TRBJ1-5, with D perhaps matching TRBD1 (6 bases). CDR3 length equals 15 residues. CDR1 and CDR2 (germline): PRHDT, FYEKMQ (reference sequence). Trimming shortened V by 3 bases and J by 3 bases, and 12 bases separated the two germline ends. The CDR3 reads CASSLGQSPNQPQHF. The CDR3 region has the DNA TGTGCCAGCAGCTTGGGACAATCTCCCAATCAGCCCCAGCATTTT.

This clonotype has only a few counts. The J gene is TRBJ2-3, the V gene TRBV5-1; perhaps TRBD1 as D (5 bases). This CDR3 has 16 residues. Trimming took 4 bases from V and 4 from J, leaving 19 bases between them. Looked up from germline, CDR1 is SGHRS and CDR2 is YFSETQ. The CDR3 sequence is CASSQALGRVPDTQYF. The CDR3 bases are TGCGCCAGCAGCCAGGCCCTCGGCAGGGTTCCAGATACGCAGTATTTT.